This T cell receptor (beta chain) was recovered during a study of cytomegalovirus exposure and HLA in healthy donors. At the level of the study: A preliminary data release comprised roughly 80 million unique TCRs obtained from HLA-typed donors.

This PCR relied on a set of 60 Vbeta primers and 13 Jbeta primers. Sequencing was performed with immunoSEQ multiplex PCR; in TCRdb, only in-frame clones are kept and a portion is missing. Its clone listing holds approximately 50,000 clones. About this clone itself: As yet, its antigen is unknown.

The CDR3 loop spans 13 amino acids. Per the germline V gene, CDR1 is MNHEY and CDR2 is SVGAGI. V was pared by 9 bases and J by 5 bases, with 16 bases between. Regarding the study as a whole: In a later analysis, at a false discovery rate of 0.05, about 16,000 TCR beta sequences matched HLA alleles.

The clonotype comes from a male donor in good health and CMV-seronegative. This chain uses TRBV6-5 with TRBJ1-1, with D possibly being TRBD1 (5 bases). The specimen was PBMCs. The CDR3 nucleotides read TGTGCCAGTGCCAGGGTGACTTCTACTGAAGCTTTCTTT. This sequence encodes CASARVTSTEAFF.